This T cell receptor (beta chain) is from a study of T cell repertoires in cytomegalovirus infection. Overall study context: CMV infection and matching HLA type were both indicated by public TCR beta signatures.

From the reads, TCRdb called clonotypes with MiXCR, one entry per CDR3 protein. The sample includes about 400,000 distinct CDR3 sequences, 15% to 20% of them seen just once. The V gene lost 4 bases and the J gene lost 6 bases, with 6 bases spanning the gap. The CDR3 runs 11 residues. Per germline, CDR1 SGHAT and CDR2 FQNNGV. This clonotype occurred many times. This receptor was obtained from a human donor in good health (CMV status not recorded). Some clones in this sample may be carry-over from other donors' samples. The specimen was PBMCs. The gene calls are TRBV11-2 and TRBJ1-2; no clear D gene. The CDR3 loop is CASSSQHGYTF. The DNA for the CDR3 is TGTGCCAGCAGCTCCCAGCATGGCTACACCTTC.